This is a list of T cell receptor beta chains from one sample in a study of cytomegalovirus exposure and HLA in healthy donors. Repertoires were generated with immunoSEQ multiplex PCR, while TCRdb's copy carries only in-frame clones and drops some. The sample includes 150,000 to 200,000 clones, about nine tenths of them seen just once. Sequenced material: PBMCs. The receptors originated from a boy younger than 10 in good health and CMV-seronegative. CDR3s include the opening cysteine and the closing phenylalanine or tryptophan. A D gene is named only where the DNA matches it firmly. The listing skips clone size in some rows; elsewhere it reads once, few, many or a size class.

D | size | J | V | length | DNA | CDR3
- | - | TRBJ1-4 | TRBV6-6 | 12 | TGTGCCAGTACGCGGGGTAATGAAAAACTGTTTTTT | CASTRGNEKLFF
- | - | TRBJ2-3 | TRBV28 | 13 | TGTGCCAGCAGTTTCGCAGGGGGGGATACGCAGTATTTT | CASSFAGGDTQYF
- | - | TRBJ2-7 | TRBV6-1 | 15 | TGTGCCAGCAGTGAAGCGACCAGCGGTGTATACGAGCAGTACTTC | CASSEATSGVYEQYF
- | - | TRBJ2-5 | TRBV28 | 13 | TGTGCCAGCAGTTTATTCTATCCGGGGACCCAGTACTTC | CASSLFYPGTQYF
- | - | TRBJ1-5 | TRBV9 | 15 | TGTGCCAGCAGCGTGACACCTCTGAGTAATCAGCCCCAGCATTTT | CASSVTPLSNQPQHF
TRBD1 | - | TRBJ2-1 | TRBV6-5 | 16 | TGTGCCAGCAGTTCCCTAGGACAGGTTGTCTACAATGAGCAGTTCTTC | CASSSLGQVVYNEQFF
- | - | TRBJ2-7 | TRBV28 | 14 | TGTGCCAGCAGTTTACAATTGGGGGGGGCCGAGCAGTACTTC | CASSLQLGGAEQYF
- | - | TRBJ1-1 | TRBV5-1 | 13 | TGCGCCAGCTCGGCAGAGGTCGGCACTGAAGCTTTCTTT | CASSAEVGTEAFF
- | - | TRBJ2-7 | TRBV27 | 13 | TGTGCCAGCAGTTTAGGGAGGGGGGGCGAGCAGTACTTC | CASSLGRGGEQYF
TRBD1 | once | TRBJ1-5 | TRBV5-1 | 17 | TGCGCCAGCAGCTTGACGCCGTCAGGGGGCGGTCATCAGCCCCAGCATTTT | CASSLTPSGGGHQPQHF
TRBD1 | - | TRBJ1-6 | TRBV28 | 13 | TGTGCCAGCGCGACAGGGAAAATATCACCCCTCCACTTT | CASATGKISPLHF
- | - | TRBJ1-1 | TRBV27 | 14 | TGTGCCAGCAGTTTAAAGACAGGGAACACTGAAGCTTTCTTT | CASSLKTGNTEAFF
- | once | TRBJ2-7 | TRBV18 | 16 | TGTGCCAGCTCACCTCTTAGGCGGGTTCGGGCCTACGAGCAGTACTTC | CASSPLRRVRAYEQYF
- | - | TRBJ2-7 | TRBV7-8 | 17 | TGTGCCAGCAGCCCCTTAGGTCCGGGGACAAGCTCCTACGAGCAGTACTTC | CASSPLGPGTSSYEQYF
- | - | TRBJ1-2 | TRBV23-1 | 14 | TGCGCCAGCAGTCAGAGCAGGGCAAACTATGGCTACACCTTC | CASSQSRANYGYTF
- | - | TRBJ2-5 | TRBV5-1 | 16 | TGCGCCAGCAGCTTACTAGGACAGTCCCAAGGAGAGACCCAGTACTTC | CASSLLGQSQGETQYF
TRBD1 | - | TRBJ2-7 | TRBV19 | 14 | TGTGCCAGTACCAGGACAGGGACCTCCTACGAGCAGTACTTC | CASTRTGTSYEQYF
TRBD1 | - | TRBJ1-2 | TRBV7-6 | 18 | TGTGCCAGCAGCTTAGCGGAGGGACAGAAAGGTTTGAGCTATGGCTACACCTTC | CASSLAEGQKGLSYGYTF
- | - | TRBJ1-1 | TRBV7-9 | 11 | TGTTCCAGCAGCTCAGGACAGGAAGCTTTCTTT | CSSSSGQEAFF
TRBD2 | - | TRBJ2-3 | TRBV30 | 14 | TGTGCCTGGGAGAGGAGCGGGACCACAGATACGCAGTATTTT | CAWERSGTTDTQYF
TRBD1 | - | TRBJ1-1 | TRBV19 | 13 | TGTGCCAGTATGAGGACAGGGACGAATGAAGCTTTCTTT | CASMRTGTNEAFF
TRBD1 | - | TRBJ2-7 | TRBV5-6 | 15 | TGTGCCAGCAGCTTCAGAGGGACAGGGAGACACGAGCAGTACTTC | CASSFRGTGRHEQYF
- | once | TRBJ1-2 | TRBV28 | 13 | TGTGCCAGCAGTTTAGGAACAGGCTATGGCTACACCTTC | CASSLGTGYGYTF
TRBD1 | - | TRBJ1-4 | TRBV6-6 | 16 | TGTGCCAGCAGGGCGCACCGGGACAGCACTAATGAAAAACTGTTTTTT | CASRAHRDSTNEKLFF
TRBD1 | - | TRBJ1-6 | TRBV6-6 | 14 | TGTGCCAGCAGTTCAGGACAGGCGTTGTCACCCCTCCACTTT | CASSSGQALSPLHF
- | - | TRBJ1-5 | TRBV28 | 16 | TGTGCCAGCAGTCCCCTTACGCGGGGTTCCAACCAGCCCCAGCATTTT | CASSPLTRGSNQPQHF
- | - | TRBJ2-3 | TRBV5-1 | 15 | TGCGCCAGCAGCTTTATGCCCCAACTGGGGGGTACGCAGTATTTT | CASSFMPQLGGTQYF
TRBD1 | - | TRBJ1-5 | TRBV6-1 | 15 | TGTGCCAGCAGTGATAACAGGGGGGGCAATCAGCCCCAGCATTTT | CASSDNRGGNQPQHF
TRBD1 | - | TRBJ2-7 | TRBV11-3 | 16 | TGTGCCACCCACCTGAGGGGACAGGGTAGTTTCTACGAGCAGTACTTC | CATHLRGQGSFYEQYF
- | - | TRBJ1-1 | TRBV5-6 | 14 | TGTGCCAGCAGCTTGGGAGGGCGGTTCACTGAAGCTTTCTTT | CASSLGGRFTEAFF
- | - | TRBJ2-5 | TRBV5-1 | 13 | TGCGCCAGCAGCTTGGGAGCCGGGGAGACCCAGTACTTC | CASSLGAGETQYF
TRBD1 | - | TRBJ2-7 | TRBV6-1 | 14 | TGTGCCAGCAGTGAAGATACAGGGGGCTACGAGCAGTACTTC | CASSEDTGGYEQYF
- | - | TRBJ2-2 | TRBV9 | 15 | TGTGCCAGCAGCTTGGAGGGGTCCCCCACCGGGGAGCTGTTTTTT | CASSLEGSPTGELFF
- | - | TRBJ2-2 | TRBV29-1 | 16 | TGCAGCGTTGAAGATCGGGGGAGCGCGAACACCGGGGAGCTGTTTTTT | CSVEDRGSANTGELFF
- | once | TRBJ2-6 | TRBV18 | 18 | TGTGCCAGCTCATCAAACAACACAGGGATCTCTGGGGCCAACGTCCTGACTTTC | CASSSNNTGISGANVLTF
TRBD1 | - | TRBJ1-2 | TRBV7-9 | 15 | TGTGCCAGCAGCACCACAGGGGGCGTTTGGTATGGCTACACCTTC | CASSTTGGVWYGYTF
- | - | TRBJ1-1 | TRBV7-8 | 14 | TGTGCCAGCAGCTTGGGAGGAAGGAACACTGAAGCTTTCTTT | CASSLGGRNTEAFF
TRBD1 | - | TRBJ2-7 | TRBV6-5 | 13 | TGTGCCAGCACCCGGACAGGGGGACGCGAGCAGTACTTC | CASTRTGGREQYF
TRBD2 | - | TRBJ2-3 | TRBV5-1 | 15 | TGCGCCAGCACCTTAGCGGGGGGAAGCACAGATACGCAGTATTTT | CASTLAGGSTDTQYF
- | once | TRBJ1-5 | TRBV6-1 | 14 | TGTGCCAGCAGGGGGGCCTCATCGGGGCAGCCCCAGCATTTT | CASRGASSGQPQHF
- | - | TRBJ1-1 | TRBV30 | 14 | TGTGCCTGGAGTGTACGAGCAGGGGTCACTGAAGCTTTCTTT | CAWSVRAGVTEAFF
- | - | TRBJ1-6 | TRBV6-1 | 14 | TGTGCCAGCAGTGAAGCTGGGGGCAGCTCACCCCTCCACTTT | CASSEAGGSSPLHF
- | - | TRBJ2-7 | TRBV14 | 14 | TGTGCCAGCAGCCCTACCCCACCGCCTTACGAGCAGTACTTC | CASSPTPPPYEQYF
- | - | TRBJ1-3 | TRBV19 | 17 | TGTGCCAGTAGCACAATGGGCAGGTCCTCCTCTGGAAACACCATATATTTT | CASSTMGRSSSGNTIYF
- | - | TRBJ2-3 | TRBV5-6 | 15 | TGTGCCAGCAGCCCCGGGGTAGCAAGAACAGATACGCAGTATTTT | CASSPGVARTDTQYF
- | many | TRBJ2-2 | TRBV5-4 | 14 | TGTGCCAGCAGCCTGGGACAGAACACCGGGGAGCTGTTTTTT | CASSLGQNTGELFF
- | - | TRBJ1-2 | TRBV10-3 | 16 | TGTGCCATCAGCGCAGAAACCCGGACAGCCGGGAGGGGCTACACCTTC | CAISAETRTAGRGYTF
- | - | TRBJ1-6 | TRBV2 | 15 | TGTGCCAGCGAGCGGGGCCCCGGGTATAATTCACCCCTCCACTTT | CASERGPGYNSPLHF